The clone carrying this T cell receptor (beta chain) has just a few counts. Patients were left out if they had other autoimmune diseases, uncontrolled infections, pregnancy or lactation. RNA transcripts were the source from which TCR beta CDR3 regions were amplified. An initial RT-PCR round employing HTBI primers preceded a second-round multiplex PCR. One entry per CDR3 protein results from TCRdb running MiXCR on the multiplex PCR reads. Among about 240,000 distinct CDR3 sequences listed, about 47% were seen once. Trimming removed 4 bases at V and 10 bases at J, with 18 bases between. CDR1 and CDR2 from the germline V gene are SGDLS and YYNGEE. CDR3 length equals 15 residues. These data belong to a study of Graves' ophthalmopathy and Graves' hyperthyroidism.

Input material: peripheral blood. The sequence was collected from an adult man with Graves' ophthalmopathy. V gene TRBV9 combines with J gene TRBJ1-6, with D perhaps matching TRBD1 (5 bases). CDR3: CASSPSTGRGSPLHF. DNA of the CDR3: TGTGCCAGCAGCCCGAGCACAGGACGGGGATCACCCCTCCACTTT.